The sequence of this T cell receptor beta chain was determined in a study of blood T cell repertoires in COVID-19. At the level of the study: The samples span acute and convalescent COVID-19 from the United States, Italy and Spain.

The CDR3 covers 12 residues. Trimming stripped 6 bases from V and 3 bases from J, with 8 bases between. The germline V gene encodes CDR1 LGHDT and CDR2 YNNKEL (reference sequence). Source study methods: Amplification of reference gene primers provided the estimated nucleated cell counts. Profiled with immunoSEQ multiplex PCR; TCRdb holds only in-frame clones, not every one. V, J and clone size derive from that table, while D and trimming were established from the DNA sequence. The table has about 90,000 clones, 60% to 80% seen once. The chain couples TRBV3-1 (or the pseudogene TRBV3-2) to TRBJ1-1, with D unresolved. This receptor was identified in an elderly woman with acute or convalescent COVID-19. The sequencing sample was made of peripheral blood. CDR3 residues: CASRDGDTEAFF. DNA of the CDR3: TGTGCCAGCAGAGACGGAGACACTGAAGCTTTCTTT.